This T cell receptor beta chain was sequenced for a study of blood T cell repertoires in COVID-19. This clone showed up just once. V was trimmed by 8 bases and J by 0 bases, leaving 11 bases between them. In germline, CDR1 is MNHEY, CDR2 SVGAGI. The CDR3 spans 15 residues. Method: immunoSEQ multiplex PCR; TCRdb's copy keeps in-frame clones and lacks some. The profile shows hundreds of thousands of clones, about 86% of them singletons. Sample: peripheral blood. This TCR derives from a woman younger than 45 who had recovered from COVID-19. The chain recombines TRBV6-5 with TRBJ1-6; D ambiguous. The CDR3 DNA follows: TGTGCCAGCGCGCCGCTAAGCTCCTATAATTCACCCCTCCACTTT. Translated: CASAPLSSYNSPLHF.